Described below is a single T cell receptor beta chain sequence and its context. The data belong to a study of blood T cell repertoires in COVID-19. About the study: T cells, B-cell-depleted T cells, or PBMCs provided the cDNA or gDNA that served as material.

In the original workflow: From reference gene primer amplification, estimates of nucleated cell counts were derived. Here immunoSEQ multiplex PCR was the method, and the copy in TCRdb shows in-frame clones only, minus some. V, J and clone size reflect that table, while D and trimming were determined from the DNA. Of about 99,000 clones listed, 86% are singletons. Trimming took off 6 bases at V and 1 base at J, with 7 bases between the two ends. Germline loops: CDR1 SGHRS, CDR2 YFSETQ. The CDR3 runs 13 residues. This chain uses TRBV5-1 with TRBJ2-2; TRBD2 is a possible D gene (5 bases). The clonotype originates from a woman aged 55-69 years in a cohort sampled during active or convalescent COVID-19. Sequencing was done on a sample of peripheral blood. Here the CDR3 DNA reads TGCGCCAGCAATGAGGGGAACACCGGGGAGCTGTTTTTT. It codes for CASNEGNTGELFF.